This T cell receptor beta chain was profiled in a study of beta chain features in type 1 diabetes. The CDR3 sequence is 16 residues long. With 4 bases removed from V and 0 bases from J, the gap between germline ends came to 14 bases. Germline lookup yields CDR1 KGHSH and CDR2 LQKENI. The sample holds many counts of this clone. Expressed TCRB transcripts were sequenced, since all the RNA that had been isolated was reverse transcribed. Clones were sequenced by immunoSEQ multiplex PCR, and TCRdb holds only the in-frame ones, with some missing. The sample lists roughly 300,000 clones, about 15% occurring once.

The sequenced sample was central memory CD4+ T cells from blood. The sequence was obtained from a man aged 30 to 39 in good health. The chain links TRBV18 to TRBJ2-3; the D gene is possibly TRBD1 (6 bases). CDR3 protein: CASSRNRAGSTDTQYF. CDR3 bases: TGTGCCAGCTCACGGAACAGGGCTGGTAGCACAGATACGCAGTATTTT. The full variable domain, in which reference TRBV18 and TRBJ2-3 provide the parts outside the CDR3, is NAGVMQNPRHLVRRRGQEARLRCSPMKGHSHVYWYRQLPEEGLKFMVYLQKENIIDESGMPKERFSAEFPKEGPSILRIQQVVRGDSAAYFCASSRNRAGSTDTQYFGPGTRLTVL.